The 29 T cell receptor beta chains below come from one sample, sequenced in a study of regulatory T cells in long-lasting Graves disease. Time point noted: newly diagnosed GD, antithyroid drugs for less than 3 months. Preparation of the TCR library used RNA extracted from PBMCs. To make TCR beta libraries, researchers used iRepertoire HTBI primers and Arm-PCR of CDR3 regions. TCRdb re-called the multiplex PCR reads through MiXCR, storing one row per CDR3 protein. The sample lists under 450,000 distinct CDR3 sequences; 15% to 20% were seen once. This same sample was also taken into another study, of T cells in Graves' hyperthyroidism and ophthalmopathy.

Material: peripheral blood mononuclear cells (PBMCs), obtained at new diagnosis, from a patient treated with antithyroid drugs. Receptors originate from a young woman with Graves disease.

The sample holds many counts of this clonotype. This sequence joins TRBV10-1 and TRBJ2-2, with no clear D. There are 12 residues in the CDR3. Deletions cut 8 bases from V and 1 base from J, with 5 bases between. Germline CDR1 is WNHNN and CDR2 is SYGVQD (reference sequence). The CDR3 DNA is TGCGCCAGCGGGGAGAACACCGGGGAGCTGTTTTTT. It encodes CASGENTGELFF.

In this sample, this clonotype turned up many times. CDR3 sequence reads: CASSLAQSSYNEQFF. CDR3 nucleotides: TGCGCCAGCAGCTTGGCCCAGAGCTCCTACAATGAGCAGTTCTTC. The chain couples TRBV5-1 to TRBJ2-1; D unresolved. Trimming left V 0 bases short and J 0 bases short, with 7 bases between. CDR1 and CDR2 from the germline V gene are SGHRS and YFSETQ. The CDR3 spans 15 residues.

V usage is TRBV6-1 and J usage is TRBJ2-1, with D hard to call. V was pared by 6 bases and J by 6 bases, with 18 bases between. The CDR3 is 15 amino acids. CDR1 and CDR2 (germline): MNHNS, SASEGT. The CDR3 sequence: CASRLGRASVNEQFF. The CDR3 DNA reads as TGTGCCAGCAGATTGGGCCGAGCTAGTGTCAATGAGCAGTTCTTC.

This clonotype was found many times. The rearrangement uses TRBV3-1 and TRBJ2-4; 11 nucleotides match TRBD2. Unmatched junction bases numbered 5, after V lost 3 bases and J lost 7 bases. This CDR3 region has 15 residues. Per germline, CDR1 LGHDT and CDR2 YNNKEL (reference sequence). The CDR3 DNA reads TGTGCCAGCAGCCATACTAGCGGGAGCTCGAACATTCAGTACTTC. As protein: CASSHTSGSSNIQYF. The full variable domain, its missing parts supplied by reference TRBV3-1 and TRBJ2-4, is DTAVSQTPKYLVTQMGNDKSIKCEQNLGHDTMYWYKQDSKKFLKIMFSYNNKELIINETVPNRFSPKSPDKAHLNLHINSLELGDSAVYFCASSHTSGSSNIQYFGAGTRLSVL.

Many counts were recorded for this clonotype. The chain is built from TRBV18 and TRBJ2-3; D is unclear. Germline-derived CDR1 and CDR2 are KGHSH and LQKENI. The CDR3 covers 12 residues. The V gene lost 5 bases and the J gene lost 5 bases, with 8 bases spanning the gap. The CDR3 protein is CASSGPEDTQYF. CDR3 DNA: TGTGCCAGCTCAGGTCCCGAAGATACGCAGTATTTT.

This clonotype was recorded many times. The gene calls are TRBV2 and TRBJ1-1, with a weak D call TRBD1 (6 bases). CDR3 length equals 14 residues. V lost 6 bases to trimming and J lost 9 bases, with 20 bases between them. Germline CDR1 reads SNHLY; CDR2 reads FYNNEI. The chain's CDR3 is CASRPPLDRGQAFF. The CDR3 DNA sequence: TGTGCCAGCAGACCGCCCTTGGACAGAGGACAAGCTTTCTTT.

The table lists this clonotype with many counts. CDR3 in amino acids: CASSPRDRGTDTQYF. The CDR3 region has the DNA TGTGCCAGCAGCCCCCGGGACAGGGGTACAGATACGCAGTATTTT. The chain is built from TRBV5-8 and TRBJ2-3; TRBD1 agrees at 10 bases. CDR3 length: 15 amino acids. Unmatched junction bases numbered 5, after V lost 4 bases and J lost 3 bases. Per germline, CDR1 SGHTS and CDR2 YDEGEE.

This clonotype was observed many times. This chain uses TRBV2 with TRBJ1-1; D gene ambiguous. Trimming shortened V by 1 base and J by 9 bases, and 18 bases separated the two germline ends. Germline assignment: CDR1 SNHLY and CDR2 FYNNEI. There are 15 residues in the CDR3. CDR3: CASSEVFGDIGKAFF. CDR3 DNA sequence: TGTGCCAGCAGTGAAGTTTTCGGGGATATTGGGAAAGCTTTCTTT.

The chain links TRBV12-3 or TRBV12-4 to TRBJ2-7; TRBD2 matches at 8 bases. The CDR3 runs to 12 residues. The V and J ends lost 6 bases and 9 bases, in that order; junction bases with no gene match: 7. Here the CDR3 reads CASRKAGGGQYF. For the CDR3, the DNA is TGTGCCAGCAGAAAGGCGGGGGGCGGGCAGTACTTC.

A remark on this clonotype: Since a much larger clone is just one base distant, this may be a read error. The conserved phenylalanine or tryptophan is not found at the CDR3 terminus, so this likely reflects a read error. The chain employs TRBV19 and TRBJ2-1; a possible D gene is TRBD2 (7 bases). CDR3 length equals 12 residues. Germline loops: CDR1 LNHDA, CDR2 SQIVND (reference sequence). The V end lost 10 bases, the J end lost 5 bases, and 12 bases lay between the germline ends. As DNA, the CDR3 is TGTGCCACCTGGGGGGGCCACAATGAGCAGTTCCTC. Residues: CATWGGHNEQFL.

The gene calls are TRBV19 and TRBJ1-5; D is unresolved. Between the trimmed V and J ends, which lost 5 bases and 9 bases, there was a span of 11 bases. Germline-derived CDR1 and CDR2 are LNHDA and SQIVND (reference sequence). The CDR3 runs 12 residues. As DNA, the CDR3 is TGTGCCAGTAGTCATCGGACGGGGCCCCAGCATTTT. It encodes CASSHRTGPQHF. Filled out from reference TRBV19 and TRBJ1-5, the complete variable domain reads DGGITQSPKYLFRKEGQNVTLSCEQNLNHDAMYWYRQDPGQGLRLIYYSQIVNDFQKGDIAEGYSVSREKKESFPLTVTSAQKNPTAFYLCASSHRTGPQHFGDGTRLSIL.

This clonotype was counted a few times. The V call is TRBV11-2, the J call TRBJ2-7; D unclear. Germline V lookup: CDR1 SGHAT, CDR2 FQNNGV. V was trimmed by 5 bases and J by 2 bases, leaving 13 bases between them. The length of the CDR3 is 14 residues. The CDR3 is CASSQDDLTYEQYF. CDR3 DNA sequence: TGTGCCAGCAGCCAAGACGACTTAACCTACGAGCAGTACTTC.

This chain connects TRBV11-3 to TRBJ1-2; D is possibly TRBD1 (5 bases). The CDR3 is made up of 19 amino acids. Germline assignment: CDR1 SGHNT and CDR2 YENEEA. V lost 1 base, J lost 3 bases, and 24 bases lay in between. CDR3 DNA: TGTGCCAGCAGCTTAGTCGGGGGGGGGGGACCTCTTCACTACTATGGCTACACCTTC. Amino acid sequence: CASSLVGGGGPLHYYGYTF.

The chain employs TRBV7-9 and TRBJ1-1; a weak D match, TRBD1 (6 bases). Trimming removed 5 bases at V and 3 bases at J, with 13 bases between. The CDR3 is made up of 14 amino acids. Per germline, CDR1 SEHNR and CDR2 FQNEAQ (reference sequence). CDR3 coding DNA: TGTGCCAGCAGCGCAGGACAGAAACACACTGAAGCTTTCTTT. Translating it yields CASSAGQKHTEAFF.

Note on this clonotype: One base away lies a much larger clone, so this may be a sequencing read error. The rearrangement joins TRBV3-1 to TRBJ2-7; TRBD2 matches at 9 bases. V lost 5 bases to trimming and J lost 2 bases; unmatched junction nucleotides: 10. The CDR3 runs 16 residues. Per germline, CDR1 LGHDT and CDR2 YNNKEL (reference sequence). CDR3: CASSSQGSGGTYEQYF. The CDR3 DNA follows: TGTGCCAGCAGCTCCCAAGGTAGCGGGGGAACCTACGAGCAGTACTTC.

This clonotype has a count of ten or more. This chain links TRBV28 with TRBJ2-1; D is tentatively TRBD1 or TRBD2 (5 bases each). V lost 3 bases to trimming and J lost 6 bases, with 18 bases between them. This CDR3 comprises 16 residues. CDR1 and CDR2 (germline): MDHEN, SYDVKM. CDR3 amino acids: CASSFLGTYSPNEQFF. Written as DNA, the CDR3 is TGTGCCAGCAGTTTCTTGGGGACCTACAGCCCCAATGAGCAGTTCTTC.

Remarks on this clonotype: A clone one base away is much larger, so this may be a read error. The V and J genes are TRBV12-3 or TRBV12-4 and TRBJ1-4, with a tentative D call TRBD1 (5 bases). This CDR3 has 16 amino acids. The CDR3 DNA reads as TGTGCCAGCAGTTTAGCTAAAGGGGACCTTAATGAAAAACTGTCTTTT. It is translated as CASSLAKGDLNEKLSF.

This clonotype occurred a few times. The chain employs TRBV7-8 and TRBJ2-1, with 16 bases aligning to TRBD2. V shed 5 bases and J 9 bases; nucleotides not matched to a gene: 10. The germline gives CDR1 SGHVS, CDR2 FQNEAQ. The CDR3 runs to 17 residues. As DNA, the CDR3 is TGTGCCAGCAGCCCCGTCCCGGGACTAGCGGGGGGGGCTGAGCAGTTCTTC. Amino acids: CASSPVPGLAGGAEQFF.

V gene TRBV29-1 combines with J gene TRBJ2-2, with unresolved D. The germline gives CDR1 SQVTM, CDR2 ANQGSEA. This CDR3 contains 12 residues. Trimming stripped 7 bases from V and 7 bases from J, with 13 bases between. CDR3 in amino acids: CSAVTGVGELFF. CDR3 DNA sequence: TGCAGCGCCGTTACTGGGGTCGGGGAGCTGTTTTTT.

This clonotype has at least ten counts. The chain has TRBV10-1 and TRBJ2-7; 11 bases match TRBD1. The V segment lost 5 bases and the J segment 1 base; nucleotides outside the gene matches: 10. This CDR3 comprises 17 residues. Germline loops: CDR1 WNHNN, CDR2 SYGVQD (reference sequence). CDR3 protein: CASSSNPGTGGSYEQYF. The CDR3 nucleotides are TGCGCCAGCAGTTCTAACCCCGGGACAGGGGGATCCTACGAGCAGTACTTC.

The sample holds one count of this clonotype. The CDR3 sequence is CATSRRQGAFTEAFF. DNA for the CDR3: TGTGCCACCAGCAGAAGACAGGGGGCTTTCACTGAAGCTTTCTTT. The rearrangement links TRBV15 to TRBJ1-1; 10 bases line up with TRBD1. Losses at the gene ends were 2 bases for V and 4 bases for J; bases not matched to a gene: 4. Germline CDR1 reads LNHNV; CDR2 reads YYDKDF (reference sequence). CDR3 length equals 15 residues.

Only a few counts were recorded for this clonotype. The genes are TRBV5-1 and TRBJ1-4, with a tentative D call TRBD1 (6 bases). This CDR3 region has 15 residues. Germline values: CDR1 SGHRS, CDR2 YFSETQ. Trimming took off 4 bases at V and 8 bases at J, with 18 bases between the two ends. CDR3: CASSAKGGAEEKLFF. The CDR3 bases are TGCGCCAGCAGCGCCAAGGGGGGCGCGGAAGAAAAACTGTTTTTT.

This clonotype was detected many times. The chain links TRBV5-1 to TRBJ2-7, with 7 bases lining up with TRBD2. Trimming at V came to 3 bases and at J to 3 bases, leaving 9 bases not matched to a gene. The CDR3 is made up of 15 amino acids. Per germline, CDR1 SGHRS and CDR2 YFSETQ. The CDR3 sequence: CASSWEGTASYEQYF. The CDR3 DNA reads TGCGCCAGCAGCTGGGAGGGGACTGCAAGCTACGAGCAGTACTTC.

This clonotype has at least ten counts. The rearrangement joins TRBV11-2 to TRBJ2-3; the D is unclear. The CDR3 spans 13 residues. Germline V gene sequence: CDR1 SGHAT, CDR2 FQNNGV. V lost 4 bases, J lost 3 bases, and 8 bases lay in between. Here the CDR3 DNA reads TGTGCCAGCAGCTCACAAATAACAGATACGCAGTATTTT. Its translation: CASSSQITDTQYF.

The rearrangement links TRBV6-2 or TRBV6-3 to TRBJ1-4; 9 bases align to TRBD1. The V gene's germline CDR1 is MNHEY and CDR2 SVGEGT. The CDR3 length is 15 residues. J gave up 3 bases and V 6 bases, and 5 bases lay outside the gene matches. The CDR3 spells CASRGQGASNEKLFF. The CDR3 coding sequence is TGTGCCAGCAGGGGACAGGGAGCCTCTAATGAAAAACTGTTTTTT.

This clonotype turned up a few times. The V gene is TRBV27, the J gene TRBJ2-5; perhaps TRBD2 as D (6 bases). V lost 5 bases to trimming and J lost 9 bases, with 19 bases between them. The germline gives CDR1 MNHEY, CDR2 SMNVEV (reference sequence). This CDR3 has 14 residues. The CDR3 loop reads CASSPGSNRRSQYF. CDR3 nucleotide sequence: TGTGCCAGCAGTCCCGGGAGCAATCGGAGGTCCCAGTACTTC.

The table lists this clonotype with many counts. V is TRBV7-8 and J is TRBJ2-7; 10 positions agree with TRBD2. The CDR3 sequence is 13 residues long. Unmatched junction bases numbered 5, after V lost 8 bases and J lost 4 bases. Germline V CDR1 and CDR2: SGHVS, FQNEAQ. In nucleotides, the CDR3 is TGTGCCAGCCAAGCGGGGGGGAGATACGAGCAGTACTTC. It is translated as CASQAGGRYEQYF.

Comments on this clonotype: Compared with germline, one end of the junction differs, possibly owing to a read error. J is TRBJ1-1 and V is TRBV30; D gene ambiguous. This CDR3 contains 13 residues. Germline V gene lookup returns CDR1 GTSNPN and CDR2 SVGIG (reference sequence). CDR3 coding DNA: TGTGTCTGGAGTCCAACCATGGACACTGAAGCTTTCTTT. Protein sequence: CVWSPTMDTEAFF.

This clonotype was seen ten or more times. CDR3: CASSPPSGETQYF. For the CDR3, the DNA is TGTGCCAGCTCACCACCGAGTGGAGAGACCCAGTACTTC. The V and J genes are TRBV18 and TRBJ2-1, with D uncertain. The J call may not be correct, given that the DNA end is closer to TRBJ2-5. The V gene's germline CDR1 is KGHSH and CDR2 LQKENI. This CDR3 region has 13 residues.